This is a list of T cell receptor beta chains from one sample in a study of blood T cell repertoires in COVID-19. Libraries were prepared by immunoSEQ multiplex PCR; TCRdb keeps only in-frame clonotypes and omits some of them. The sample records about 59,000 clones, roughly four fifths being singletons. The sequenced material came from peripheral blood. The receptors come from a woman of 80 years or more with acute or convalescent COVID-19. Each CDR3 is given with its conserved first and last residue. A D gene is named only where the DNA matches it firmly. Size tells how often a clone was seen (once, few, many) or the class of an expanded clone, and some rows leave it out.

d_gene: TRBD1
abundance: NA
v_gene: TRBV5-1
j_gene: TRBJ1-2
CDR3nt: TGCGCCAGCATACTTCCGGGACAGGCGTTCTATGGCTACACCTTC
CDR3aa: CASILPGQAFYGYTF

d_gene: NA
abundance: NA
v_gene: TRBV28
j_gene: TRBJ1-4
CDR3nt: TGTGCCAGCAGTTTGTCCCTTCCAGTCAATGAAAAACTGTTTTTT
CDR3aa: CASSLSLPVNEKLFF

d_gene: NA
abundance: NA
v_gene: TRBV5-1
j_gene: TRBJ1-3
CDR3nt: TGCGCCAGCAGCTTGGAAGCGAACTCTGGAAACACCATATATTTT
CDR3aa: CASSLEANSGNTIYF

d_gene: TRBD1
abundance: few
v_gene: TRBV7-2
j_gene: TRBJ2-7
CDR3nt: TGTGCCAGCAGCTTAGCGTCGGGACAGCTTTACGAGCAGTACTTC
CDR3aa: CASSLASGQLYEQYF

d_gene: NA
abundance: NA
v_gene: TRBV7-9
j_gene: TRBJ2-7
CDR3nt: TGTGCCAGCAGCGATACAGGGTTTTCCTACGAGCAGTACTTC
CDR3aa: CASSDTGFSYEQYF

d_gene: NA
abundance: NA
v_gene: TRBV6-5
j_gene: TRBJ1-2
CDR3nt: TGTGCCAGCAGTCAACAGGGCTGGGGCTACACCTTC
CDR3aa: CASSQQGWGYTF

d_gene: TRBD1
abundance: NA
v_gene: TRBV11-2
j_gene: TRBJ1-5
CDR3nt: TGTGCCAGCAGCTCGGGACAGGGGAGGCCCCAGCATTTT
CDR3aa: CASSSGQGRPQHF

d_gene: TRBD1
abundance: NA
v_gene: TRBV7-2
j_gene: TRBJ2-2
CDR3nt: TGTGCCAGCAGCTCTGCACCCGCAGGGGGTCCGGCCGGGGAGCTGTTTTTT
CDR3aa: CASSSAPAGGPAGELFF

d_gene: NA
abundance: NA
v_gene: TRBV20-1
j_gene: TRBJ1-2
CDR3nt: TGCAGTGCTGAGACAGACTATGGCTACACCTTC
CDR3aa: CSAETDYGYTF

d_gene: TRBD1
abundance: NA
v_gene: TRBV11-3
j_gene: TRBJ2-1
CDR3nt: TGTGCCAGCAGCCTCCGGGACAGGCTAGGTGAGCAGTTCTTC
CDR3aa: CASSLRDRLGEQFF

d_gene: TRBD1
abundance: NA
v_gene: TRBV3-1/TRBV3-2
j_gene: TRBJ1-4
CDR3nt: TGTGCCAGCAGCGGGACAGGGGGGTATGAAAAACTGTTTTTT
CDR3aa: CASSGTGGYEKLFF

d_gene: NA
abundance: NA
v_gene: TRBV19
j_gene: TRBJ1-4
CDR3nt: TGTGCCAGTAGTATAGATCTCACAGGGCCAACTAATGAAAAACTGTTTTTT
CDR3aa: CASSIDLTGPTNEKLFF

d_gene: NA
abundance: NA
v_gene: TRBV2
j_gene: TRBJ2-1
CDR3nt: TGTGCCAGCAGTCAGTACAATGAGCAGTTCTTC
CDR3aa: CASSQYNEQFF

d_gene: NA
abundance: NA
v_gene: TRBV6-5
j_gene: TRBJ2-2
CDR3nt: TGTGCCAGCAGTTACTCGAACAGGCTCACCGGGGAGCTGTTTTTT
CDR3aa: CASSYSNRLTGELFF

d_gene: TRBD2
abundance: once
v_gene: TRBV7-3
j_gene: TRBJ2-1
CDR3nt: TGTGCCAGCAGCCCAGCGGGGGGGGCTGGCAATGAGCAGTTCTTC
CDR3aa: CASSPAGGAGNEQFF

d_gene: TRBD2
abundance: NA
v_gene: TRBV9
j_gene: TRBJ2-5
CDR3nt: TGTGCCAGCAGCGACCGCGGGGGGCGGAAGACCCAGTACTTC
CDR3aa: CASSDRGGRKTQYF

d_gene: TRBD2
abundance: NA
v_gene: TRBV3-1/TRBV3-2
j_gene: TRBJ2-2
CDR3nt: TGTGCCAGCAGCCGGCTAGCGGGGGGGACCGGGGAGCTGTTTTTT
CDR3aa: CASSRLAGGTGELFF

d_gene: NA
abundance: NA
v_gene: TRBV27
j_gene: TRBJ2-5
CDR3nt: TGTGCCAGCAGTTTATCCCAGGGGTGGGTAGAGACCCAGTACTTC
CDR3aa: CASSLSQGWVETQYF

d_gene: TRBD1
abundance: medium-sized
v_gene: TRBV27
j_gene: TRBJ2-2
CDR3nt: TGTGCCAGCAGTTTGTTCCGGGACAGCACCGGGGAGCTGTTTTTT
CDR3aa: CASSLFRDSTGELFF

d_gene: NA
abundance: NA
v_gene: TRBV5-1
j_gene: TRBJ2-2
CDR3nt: TGCGCCAGCAGCTTGGGTGGGAGCCGGACCGGGGAGCTGTTTTTT
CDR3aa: CASSLGGSRTGELFF

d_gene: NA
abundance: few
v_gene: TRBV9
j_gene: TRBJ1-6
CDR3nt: TGTGCCAGCAGCGTAGCGGGAAGGGTAAATTCACCCCTCCACTTT
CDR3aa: CASSVAGRVNSPLHF

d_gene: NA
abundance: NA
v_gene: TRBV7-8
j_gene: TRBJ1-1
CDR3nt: TGTGCCAGCAGCCGTTCGGGGAGGGAAACTGAAGCTTTCTTT
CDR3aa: CASSRSGRETEAFF

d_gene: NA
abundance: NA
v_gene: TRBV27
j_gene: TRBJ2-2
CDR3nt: TGTGCCAGCAGTTTATACACAGGGTTCTCCGGGGAGCTGTTTTTT
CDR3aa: CASSLYTGFSGELFF

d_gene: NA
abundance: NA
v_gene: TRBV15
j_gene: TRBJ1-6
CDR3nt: TGTGCCACCAGCAGAGATTACGGGGGGACGGTGGGATCACCCCTCCACTTT
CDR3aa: CATSRDYGGTVGSPLHF

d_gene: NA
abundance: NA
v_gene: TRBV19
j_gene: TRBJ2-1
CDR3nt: TGTGCCAGTAGTCCTAGCCCCCCTTCCTACAATGAGCAGTTCTTC
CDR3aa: CASSPSPPSYNEQFF

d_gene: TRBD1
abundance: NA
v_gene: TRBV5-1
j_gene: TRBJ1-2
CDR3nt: TGCGCCAGCAGCTTGGGGACAGGGGGCAACTATGGCTACACCTTC
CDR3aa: CASSLGTGGNYGYTF

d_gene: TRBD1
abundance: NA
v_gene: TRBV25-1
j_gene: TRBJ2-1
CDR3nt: TGTGCCAGCAGTTCGCGAGACAGGGAACCTAATGAGCAGTTCTTC
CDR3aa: CASSSRDREPNEQFF

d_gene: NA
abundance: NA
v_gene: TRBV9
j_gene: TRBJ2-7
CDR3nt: TGTGCCAGCAGCGTAGGTGGAGGGGACCTCTACGAGCAGTACTTC
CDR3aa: CASSVGGGDLYEQYF

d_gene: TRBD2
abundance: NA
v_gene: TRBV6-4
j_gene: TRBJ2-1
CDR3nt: TGTGCCAGCAGAGGACTAGCGGGGATGGACAATGAGCAGTTCTTC
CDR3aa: CASRGLAGMDNEQFF

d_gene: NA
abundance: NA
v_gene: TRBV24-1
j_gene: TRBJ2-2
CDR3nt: TGTGCCACCAGTGATCCAACAGGGATAGGCACCGGGGAGCTGTTTTTT
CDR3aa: CATSDPTGIGTGELFF

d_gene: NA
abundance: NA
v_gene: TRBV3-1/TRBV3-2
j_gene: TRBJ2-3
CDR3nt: TGTGCCAGCAGAACGGCGGCAGATACGCAGTATTTT
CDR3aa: CASRTAADTQYF

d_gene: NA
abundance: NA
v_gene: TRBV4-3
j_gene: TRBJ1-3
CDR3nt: TGCGCCAGCAGCCACGGACTGTTCTCTGGAAACACCATATATTTT
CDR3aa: CASSHGLFSGNTIYF

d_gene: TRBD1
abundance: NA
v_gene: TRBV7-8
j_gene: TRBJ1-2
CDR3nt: TGTGCCAGCAGCTCCCTGGCCAGGGGGCTCAACTATGGCTACACCTTC
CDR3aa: CASSSLARGLNYGYTF

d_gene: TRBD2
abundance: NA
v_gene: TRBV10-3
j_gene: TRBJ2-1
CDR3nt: TGTGCCCTCCGGGGGGTTTTGGGCAATGAGCAGTTCTTC
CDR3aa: CALRGVLGNEQFF

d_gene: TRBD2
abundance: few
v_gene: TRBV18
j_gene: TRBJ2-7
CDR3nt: TGTGCCAGCTCACCAGCCGGGGGGAGTGGCTCCTACGAGCAGTACTTC
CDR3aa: CASSPAGGSGSYEQYF

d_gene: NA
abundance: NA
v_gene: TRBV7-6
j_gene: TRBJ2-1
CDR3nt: TGTGCCAGCAGCTTAGTTGTAGCGGATAGCTCCTACAATGAGCAGTTCTTC
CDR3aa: CASSLVVADSSYNEQFF

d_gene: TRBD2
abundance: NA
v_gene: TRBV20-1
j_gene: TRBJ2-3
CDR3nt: TGCAGTGCTAGTGCGTCTCGGGGGGTTACGGATACGCAGTATTTT
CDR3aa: CSASASRGVTDTQYF

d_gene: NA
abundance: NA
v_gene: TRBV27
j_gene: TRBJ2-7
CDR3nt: TGTGCCAGCAGTACACTATCACAGGGTTGGGAGCAGTACTTC
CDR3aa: CASSTLSQGWEQYF

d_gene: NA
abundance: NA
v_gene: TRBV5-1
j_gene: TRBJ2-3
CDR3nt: TGCGCCAGCAGCTTGGTCGGGAGCCCCGCAGATACGCAGTATTTT
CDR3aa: CASSLVGSPADTQYF

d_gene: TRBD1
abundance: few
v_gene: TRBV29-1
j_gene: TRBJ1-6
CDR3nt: TGCAGCGTCCAACAGGGGACGGGTTCACCCCTCCACTTT
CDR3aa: CSVQQGTGSPLHF